The source of this TCR beta chain is a study of T cell repertoires in cytomegalovirus infection. The wider study: The study used recently identified HLA-C-restricted and well-studied HLA-B-restricted CMV epitopes. Both CMV infection and a matching HLA type were indicated by public TCR beta signatures. Regarding the study as a whole: HLA-C-restricted CMV clonotypes gave the most frequent clonotype in two of eight donors. Using cumulative public TCR beta family frequency, the authors identified those who carried CMV together with the relevant HLA.

This clonotype was observed a handful of times. Its antigen remains unknown. One entry per CDR3 protein results from TCRdb running MiXCR on the reads. The sample has some 940,000 distinct CDR3 sequences, about a third seen once; the top ten hold about 14%. This receptor was identified in a human donor in good health (CMV status not recorded). Some clones in this sample may be carry-over from other donors' samples. This specimen was cultured CD8+ T cells from PBMCs, taken from culture after CMV antigen stimulation.

CDR3 in DNA: TGTGCCAGCAGGCAGCAGGGACAGGGCTCCTACAATGAGCAGTTCTTC. Translation: CASRQQGQGSYNEQFF. The J gene is TRBJ2-1, the V gene TRBV5-6; 9 nucleotides agree with TRBD1. From germline, CDR1 is SGHDT and CDR2 YYEEEE. The V and J ends lost 5 bases and 0 bases, in that order; junction bases with no gene match: 6. The CDR3 loop spans 16 amino acids.